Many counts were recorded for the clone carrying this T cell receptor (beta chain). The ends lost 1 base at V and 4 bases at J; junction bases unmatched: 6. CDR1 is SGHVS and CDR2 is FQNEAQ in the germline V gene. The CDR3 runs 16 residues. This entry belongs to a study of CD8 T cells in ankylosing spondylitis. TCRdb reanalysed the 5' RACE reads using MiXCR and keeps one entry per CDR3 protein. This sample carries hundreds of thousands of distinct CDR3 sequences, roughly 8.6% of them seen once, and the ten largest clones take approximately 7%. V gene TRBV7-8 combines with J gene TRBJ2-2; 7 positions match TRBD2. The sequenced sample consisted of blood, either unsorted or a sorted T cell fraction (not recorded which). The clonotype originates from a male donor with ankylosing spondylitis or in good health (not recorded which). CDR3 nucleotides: TGTGCCAGCAGCTTAGACGAGCTAGCGGCCACCGGGGAGCTGTTTTTT. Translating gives CASSLDELAATGELFF.